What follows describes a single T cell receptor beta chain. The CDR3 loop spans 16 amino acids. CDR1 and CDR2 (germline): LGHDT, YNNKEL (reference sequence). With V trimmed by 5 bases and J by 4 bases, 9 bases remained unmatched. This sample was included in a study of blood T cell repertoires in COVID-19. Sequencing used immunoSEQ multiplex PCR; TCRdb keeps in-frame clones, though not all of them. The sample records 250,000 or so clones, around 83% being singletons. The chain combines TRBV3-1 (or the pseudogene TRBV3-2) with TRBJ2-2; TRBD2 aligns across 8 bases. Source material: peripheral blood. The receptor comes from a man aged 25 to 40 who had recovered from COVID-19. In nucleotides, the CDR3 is TGTGCCAGCAGCTCCCAGTCGGGGGGGACCACCGGGGAGCTGTTTTTT. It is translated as CASSSQSGGTTGELFF.